These 27 T cell receptor beta chains came from one sample sequenced in a study of blood T cell repertoires in COVID-19. Profiled with immunoSEQ multiplex PCR; TCRdb holds only in-frame clones, not every one. This table holds over 150,000 clones, roughly 84% found once. What was sequenced was peripheral blood. These receptors originate from a woman aged 80 or older with active or convalescent COVID-19.

For this clone: At one end, the junction sequence differs from germline, possibly due to a read error. This chain joins TRBV2 and TRBJ2-5; tentatively, D is TRBD1 (5 bases). The CDR3 is 13 residues long. Germline lookup yields CDR1 SNHLY and CDR2 FYNNEI. CDR3 sequence reads: CASIGANQETQYF. The CDR3 nucleotides are TGTGCCAGCATTGGGGCGAACCAGGAGACCCAGTACTTC.

The V and J genes are TRBV4-2 and TRBJ2-1; no firm D call. Trimming took off 0 bases at V and 5 bases at J, with 2 bases between the two ends. CDR3 length: 12 amino acids. In germline, CDR1 is LGHNA, CDR2 YNFKEQ. CDR3 protein: CASSQDNNEQFF. CDR3 DNA: TGTGCCAGCAGCCAAGATAACAATGAGCAGTTCTTC.

This clone was recorded only once. The chain uses TRBV24-1 and TRBJ2-2; maybe TRBD1 (5 bases). The germline V gene has CDR1 KGHDR and CDR2 SFDVKD. The CDR3 loop spans 14 amino acids. Trimming shortened V by 3 bases and J by 2 bases, and 6 bases separated the two germline ends. The CDR3 coding sequence is TGTGCCACCAGTGATCAGGGAAACACCGGGGAGCTGTTTTTT. Translated, it gives CATSDQGNTGELFF.

V gene TRBV27 combines with J gene TRBJ1-6, with D unclear. The CDR3 has 14 amino acids. The germline V and J ends were trimmed by 3 bases and 10 bases, with 13 bases remaining between them. The germline V gene has CDR1 MNHEY and CDR2 SMNVEV (reference sequence). The CDR3 here is CASSFRGLGSPLHF. The CDR3 coding sequence is TGTGCCAGCAGTTTTCGCGGGCTAGGGTCACCCCTCCACTTT.

The chain's CDR3 is CASSFGGTYEQYF. Written as DNA, the CDR3 is TGTGCCAGCAGTTTCGGCGGAACCTACGAGCAGTACTTC. This chain joins TRBV12-3 or TRBV12-4 and TRBJ2-7; D uncertain. The CDR3 totals 13 residues. Trimming stripped 3 bases from V and 2 bases from J, with 8 bases between.

The rearrangement joins TRBV27 to TRBJ1-5; a possible D gene is TRBD1 (5 bases). This CDR3 region has 14 residues. Per germline, CDR1 MNHEY and CDR2 SMNVEV (reference sequence). Trimming took off 3 bases at V and 9 bases at J, with 15 bases between the two ends. For the CDR3, the DNA is TGTGCCAGCAGTTTCACAGGCCAGGTGGGGCCCCAGCATTTT. It codes for CASSFTGQVGPQHF.

This chain links TRBV10-2 with TRBJ1-3, with D possibly matching TRBD1 (6 bases). Trimming took 0 bases from V and 4 from J, leaving 10 bases between them. CDR1 WSHSY and CDR2 SAAADI come from the germline V gene. This CDR3 region has 15 residues. The CDR3 spells CASSESAGAGNTIYF. The CDR3 nucleotides read TGCGCCAGCAGTGAGTCCGCAGGGGCCGGAAACACCATATATTTT.

This clone was picked up a small number of times. This chain uses TRBV5-4 with TRBJ1-3, with 7 bases identical to TRBD1. With V trimmed by 3 bases and J by 4 bases, 1 base remained unmatched. The V gene's germline CDR1 is SGHNT and CDR2 YYREEE (reference sequence). The CDR3 loop spans 13 amino acids. The CDR3 sequence is CASSSGQGNTIYF. The CDR3, as DNA: TGTGCCAGCAGCTCGGGACAGGGAAACACCATATATTTT.

The CDR3 reads CASSLYSETQYF. The DNA for the CDR3 is TGTGCCAGCAGCTTATATTCGGAGACCCAGTACTTC. V is TRBV7-2 and J is TRBJ2-5; D gene uncertain. V shed 2 bases and J shed 5 bases, with 6 bases lying between them. Germline V gene data show CDR1 as SGHTA and CDR2 as FQGNSA. The CDR3 totals 12 residues.

This clone was detected once. The rearrangement uses TRBV18 and TRBJ2-7; perhaps TRBD2 as D (6 bases). The CDR3 consists of 15 residues. Between the trimmed V and J ends, which lost 4 bases and 0 bases, there was a span of 13 bases. CDR1 and CDR2 from the germline V gene are KGHSH and LQKENI. CDR3 sequence (DNA): TGTGCCAGCTCACTGGACTACCCCAGCTCCTACGAGCAGTACTTC. Translating it yields CASSLDYPSSYEQYF.

The chain recombines TRBV28 with TRBJ1-2; D unclear. The CDR3 has 14 amino acids. V was shortened by 3 bases and J by 4 bases, with 12 bases between the two germline ends. CDR1 MDHEN and CDR2 SYDVKM come from the germline V gene. CDR3 in DNA: TGTGCCAGCAGTTTTTTATCTGTATTCTATGGCTACACCTTC. Translated: CASSFLSVFYGYTF.

The chain couples TRBV6-2 or TRBV6-3 to TRBJ2-7; 7 bases agree with TRBD2. The CDR3 spans 14 residues. Germline V gene data show CDR1 as MNHEY and CDR2 as SVGEGT. V lost 2 bases to trimming and J lost 2 bases; unmatched junction nucleotides: 3. The CDR3 reads CASSYLAEPYEQYF. For the CDR3, the DNA is TGTGCCAGCAGTTACCTAGCGGAGCCCTACGAGCAGTACTTC.

The chain is built from TRBV5-1 and TRBJ2-1; 15 bases match TRBD2. V dropped 4 bases and J dropped 1; count of bases not matched to a gene: 24. CDR3 length: 24 residues. Germline lookup yields CDR1 SGHRS and CDR2 YFSETQ. The CDR3 DNA sequence: TGCGCCAGCAGCCCTAAGGGGGACAGAGGAGAGGGACTAGCGGGAGGACGGTCCTACAATGAGCAGTTCTTC. It yields the protein CASSPKGDRGEGLAGGRSYNEQFF.

The chain joins TRBV27 to TRBJ1-3; D remains ambiguous. The V and J ends lost 9 bases and 2 bases respectively, with 20 bases between them. CDR3 size: 16 residues. Germline V gene sequence: CDR1 MNHEY, CDR2 SMNVEV (reference sequence). The chain's CDR3 is CASCLATMHTGNTIYF. CDR3 sequence (DNA): TGTGCCAGTTGTCTAGCCACGATGCATACTGGAAACACCATATATTTT.

This clone appeared a single time. The genes are TRBV6-5 and TRBJ1-3, with D perhaps matching TRBD1 (6 bases). CDR3 length equals 15 residues. Germline V lookup: CDR1 MNHEY, CDR2 SVGAGI. Trimming removed 0 bases from V and 0 bases from J, with 6 bases in between. The CDR3 loop reads CASSYSDSSGNTIYF. CDR3 bases: TGTGCCAGCAGTTACTCGGACAGCTCTGGAAACACCATATATTTT.

The chain carries TRBV28 and TRBJ2-1, with a weak D call TRBD2 (5 bases). The length of the CDR3 is 12 residues. The germline V gene encodes CDR1 MDHEN and CDR2 SYDVKM. V dropped 6 bases and J dropped 7 bases, with 10 bases sitting between them. CDR3 sequence: CASSAPGNEQFF. In DNA, the CDR3 is TGTGCCAGCAGCGCCCCGGGGAATGAGCAGTTCTTC. The full variable domain, completed using reference TRBV28 and TRBJ2-1, is DVKVTQSSRYLVKRTGEKVFLECVQDMDHENMFWYRQDPGLGLRLIYFSYDVKMKEKGDIPEGYSVSREKKERFSLILESASTNQTSMYLCASSAPGNEQFFGPGTRLTVL.

The chain carries TRBV7-2 and TRBJ1-2, with D tentatively TRBD1 (5 bases). Trimming removed 6 bases at V and 6 bases at J, with 17 bases between. Per germline, CDR1 SGHTA and CDR2 FQGNSA. The CDR3 is made up of 14 amino acids. The CDR3 loop is CASSYQGASDGYTF. In DNA form, the CDR3 reads TGTGCCAGCAGTTATCAGGGTGCATCCGATGGCTACACCTTC.

The chain couples TRBV11-2 to TRBJ2-5; D is possibly TRBD2 (6 bases). This CDR3 region has 15 residues. V dropped 1 base and J dropped 3 bases, with 12 bases sitting between them. CDR1 is SGHAT, CDR2 FQNNGV, per germline. The CDR3 bases are TGTGCCAGCAGCTTAGGGCTAGCGAGGGAAGAGACCCAGTACTTC. Its protein is CASSLGLAREETQYF.

The V call is TRBV5-1, the J call TRBJ2-7; 9 bases are a match to TRBD2. Unmatched junction bases numbered 8, after V lost 4 bases and J lost 3 bases. CDR3 length equals 15 residues. From germline, CDR1 is SGHRS and CDR2 YFSETQ. This CDR3 reads CASSPIAGVGYEQYF. CDR3 sequence (DNA): TGCGCCAGCAGCCCCATAGCGGGAGTAGGCTACGAGCAGTACTTC.

The gene calls are TRBV2 and TRBJ2-1; 14 bases match TRBD2. The CDR3 spans 18 residues. V shed 5 bases and J 1 base; nucleotides not matched to a gene: 7. CDR1 and CDR2 from the germline V gene are SNHLY and FYNNEI. Here the CDR3 reads CASSRGTSGSTSYNEQFF. The CDR3 coding sequence is TGTGCCAGCAGTCGAGGGACTAGCGGGAGTACGTCCTACAATGAGCAGTTCTTC.

The genes are TRBV7-2 and TRBJ1-2, with TRBD1 as a possible D gene (6 bases). The CDR3 spans 13 residues. Per germline, CDR1 SGHTA and CDR2 FQGNSA. Trimming removed 5 bases from V and 4 bases from J, with 11 bases in between. For the CDR3, the DNA is TGTGCCAGCAGCCCGACAGGTTCCTATGGCTACACCTTC. As protein: CASSPTGSYGYTF.

The V call is TRBV19, the J call TRBJ2-1; 10 positions agree with TRBD2. The ends lost 3 bases at V and 7 bases at J; junction bases unmatched: 6. This CDR3 spans 15 amino acids. Germline V CDR1 and CDR2: LNHDA, SQIVND (reference sequence). The CDR3, as DNA: TGTGCCAGTAGTATGGGGCTAGCGGGAGAGAATGAGCAGTTCTTC. Its translation: CASSMGLAGENEQFF. The complete variable domain, with remaining parts taken from reference TRBV19 and TRBJ2-1, reads DGGITQSPKYLFRKEGQNVTLSCEQNLNHDAMYWYRQDPGQGLRLIYYSQIVNDFQKGDIAEGYSVSREKKESFPLTVTSAQKNPTAFYLCASSMGLAGENEQFFGPGTRLTVL.

This clone was observed once. This chain links TRBV9 with TRBJ1-1; D is perhaps TRBD1 (6 bases). V lost 4 bases and J lost 3, with 13 bases in between. This CDR3 is 14 amino acids long. The germline V gene encodes CDR1 SGDLS and CDR2 YYNGEE. This CDR3 is CASSTTGQYTEAFF. The CDR3 DNA reads TGTGCCAGCAGCACAACAGGACAGTACACTGAAGCTTTCTTT.

The gene calls are TRBV25-1 and TRBJ2-1, with D possibly being TRBD2 (5 bases). The V gene's germline CDR1 is MGHDK and CDR2 SYGVNS. The CDR3 has 17 amino acids. V lost 2 bases, J lost 7 bases, and 21 bases lay in between. In DNA, the CDR3 is TGTGCCAGCAGTGAAAGTGATAGCGCCCCGCATAGGAATGAGCAGTTCTTC. Amino acids: CASSESDSAPHRNEQFF.

V and J are TRBV18 and TRBJ2-3; 8 bases fit TRBD2. The germline V gene encodes CDR1 KGHSH and CDR2 LQKENI. The CDR3 spans 15 residues. V shed 3 bases, J shed 3 bases, and the junction held 5 bases outside the gene matches. DNA of the CDR3: TGTGCCAGCTCACCCCCCGGGAGGGGTACAGATACGCAGTATTTT. This gives the protein CASSPPGRGTDTQYF.

V is TRBV7-9 and J is TRBJ2-1; the match to TRBD2 covers 7 bases. The V and J ends lost 0 bases and 3 bases, in that order; junction bases with no gene match: 2. Germline lookup yields CDR1 SEHNR and CDR2 FQNEAQ (reference sequence). The CDR3 has 15 residues. DNA of the CDR3: TGTGCCAGCAGCTTAGCGGGAGGGCTCTACAATGAGCAGTTCTTC. Its translation is CASSLAGGLYNEQFF.

The chain employs TRBV10-1 and TRBJ2-3; 15 nucleotides line up with TRBD2. The CDR3 is made up of 17 amino acids. Losses at the gene ends were 10 bases for V and 2 bases for J; bases not matched to a gene: 10. CDR1 is WNHNN and CDR2 is SYGVQD in the germline V gene (reference sequence). CDR3 nucleotides: TGCGCCAAACTAATCGGACTAGCGGGAGGGTCCACAGATACGCAGTATTTT. The encoded protein is CAKLIGLAGGSTDTQYF.